This T cell receptor (beta chain) originates from a study of cytomegalovirus exposure and HLA in healthy donors. The primer mix had 60 Vbeta and 13 Jbeta primers. Produced via immunoSEQ multiplex PCR; TCRdb's table is partial and in-frame only. Of about 190,000 clones in the sample, more than 75% were seen once. V shed 10 bases and J shed 1 base, with 16 bases lying between them. The CDR3 consists of 14 residues. Germline lookup yields CDR1 SGHTA and CDR2 FQGNSA. The V call is TRBV7-2, the J call TRBJ2-5, with D possibly matching TRBD2 (5 bases). The receptor comes from a young woman in good health and CMV-seronegative. The material sequenced was PBMCs. CDR3 in amino acids: CATRRGGLQETQYF. The CDR3 DNA reads as TGTGCCACCCGCAGAGGAGGACTCCAAGAGACCCAGTACTTC.